Listed here is a single T cell receptor beta chain. The target of this receptor is not known. No much larger clone exists at a distance of one base, and base qualities are not known. This record belongs to a study of vaccination effects on CD4 cells after COVID-19 (dated by TCRdb to the early 2020s). With respect to the entire study: Two doses of either the BNT162b2 or the mRNA-1273 mRNA SARS-CoV-2 vaccine were administered to participants. A total of ten to eleven COVID-19 convalescent patients and a handful of SARS-CoV-2-naive healthy vaccine recipients were included in the full study. Cultures from other donors in the study were sequenced using the Oncomine TCR Beta short-read assay on an Illumina iSeq 100. SARS-CoV-2 spike-specific CD4+ TCR repertoires were compared before and after mRNA vaccination in COVID-19 convalescent patients and in infection-naive vaccine recipients. On the study overall, not on this receptor specifically: The study was limited by a small number of convalescent patients and lacked early post-infection timepoints. Among healthy vaccine recipients, nearly all vaccine-induced clones were SARS-CoV-2 mono-reactive, and only 1 of 255 was cross-reactive with common cold coronaviruses. Marked clonal contraction was observed in both infection-induced and vaccine-induced clones at late post-vaccination timepoints, consistent with waning T cell responses.

In the ViraFEST assay, PBMC were stimulated with viral peptide pools, and TCR sequencing was then used to find antigen-specific CD4+ T cell clonotypes based on their expansion. After approximately 11 days of culture, CD4+ T cells were isolated with the EasySep CD4+ T cell isolation kit. None of the healthy vaccine recipients had a prior SARS-CoV-2 infection, which was confirmed by nucleocapsid antibody tests that came back negative both before and after vaccination. About 2 million PBMC per well were cultured in IMDM with about 5% human AB serum, 8.5 to 10 IU/ml IL-2 and gentamicin, plus 10 ug/ml peptides. On days 3 and 7, half of the culture medium was replaced with fresh IL-2-containing medium. Unless noted otherwise, every peptide stimulation condition was grown in triplicate wells. PBMC were separated from whole blood using Ficoll-Paque Plus gradient centrifugation and were then either cryopreserved at -140C or used fresh. The overlapping peptide pools covered the spike proteins of SARS-CoV-2 as well as those of the common cold coronaviruses HCoV-NL63, HCoV-OC43 and HCoV-229E. The QIAamp micro DNA kit was used to extract genomic DNA from the cultured CD4+ T cells.

The library was made by the immunoSEQ multiplex PCR assay. DNA from the cultured and isolated CD4+ T cells underwent TCR beta CDR3 sequencing. The authors' pipeline ran thus. Non-productive TCR sequences were removed, reads were trimmed to the CDR3 region, and CDR3s of at least 7 amino acids were retained. The MANAFEST web app was used to identify antigen-specific clonotypes by comparing expansion in peptide wells with expansion in reference cultures. To count as positive, a clone had to show expansion at FDR<0.05 compared with the reference and with all other wells, an odds ratio above 5, and a frequency above 0.1% in two replicate wells. A clonotype was defined as cross-reactive if the clonotype was significantly expanded both in SARS-CoV-2 spike wells and in at least one common cold coronavirus spike condition. CDR3 similarity was assessed by Levenshtein distance with the stringdist R package, and unrooted trees were built with ape in R 3.6.1. The clones in this table, taken by TCRdb from immuneACCESS, are in-frame only. Not every clone is retained; where verified, under half of the shortfall comes from an unresolved V gene, and the cause of the rest is unknown. V and J calls and clone size come straight from that table; D and trimming were deduced from the DNA. Present in this sample are about 63,000 clones, about 71% of which were seen just once. Jointly, the top ten make up 3.5% to 4.5% of the sample.

Source: CD4+ T cells from PBMCs cultured with HCoV-OC43 spike peptides, taken before COVID-19 vaccination. The intended sense of this specimen's cell subset or site label: HCoV-OC43 spike overlapping peptide pool stimulation. This sequence was found in a human donor who received a COVID-19 vaccine.

The nucleotide sequence reads TGTGCCAGTAGAACCCTTGGATACGGCTACACCTTC. Its product reads: CASRTLGYGYTF. The chain is assembled from TRBV19 and TRBJ1-2, with the D gene too uncertain to name. The CDR3 starts with the cysteine, ends with the phenylalanine, and has 12 residues. Of all the DNA, just the CDR3 is kept, 36 bases in frame from base 1. V and J are truncated by 6 bases and 8 bases respectively, leaving an intervening sequence of 13 bases. According to the germline V gene (reference sequence), CDR1 reads LNHDA and CDR2 reads SQIVND.